The 30 T cell receptor beta chains presented below share a single source sample, sequenced in a study of identical twins. One entry per CDR3 protein results from TCRdb running MiXCR on the 5' RACE reads. The data hold roughly 280,000 distinct CDR3 sequences, with 8% to 9.5% observed a single time. This sample was also put to use in a study of yellow fever vaccine responses in identical twins.

The sequenced sample consisted of CD8+ T cells sorted from blood. These receptors came from a young woman in good health.

The chain joins TRBV7-9 to TRBJ2-1; D ambiguous. This CDR3 is built from 13 residues. The V end lost 0 bases, the J end lost 6 bases, and 6 bases lay between the germline ends. Germline CDR1 SEHNR, CDR2 FQNEAQ (reference sequence). CDR3 sequence reads: CASSLARGNEQFF. The CDR3 nucleotides read TGTGCCAGCAGCTTAGCTAGAGGCAATGAGCAGTTCTTC.

The sample holds a few counts of this clonotype. The chain is built from TRBV7-6 and TRBJ2-7, with 8 positions matching TRBD1. CDR1 SGHVS and CDR2 FNYEAQ come from the germline V gene. V lost 3 bases and J lost 6; bases outside the gene matches: 4. This CDR3 has 13 residues. Written as DNA, the CDR3 is TGTGCCAGCAGCTTCAGGGGGCAAAGCGAGCAGTACTTC. This gives the protein CASSFRGQSEQYF.

This clonotype was counted many times. The chain links TRBV25-1 to TRBJ2-1; D unclear. Trimming pared 4 bases from V and 4 bases from J, leaving 5 bases between. Germline CDR1 MGHDK, CDR2 SYGVNS. The CDR3 sequence is 12 residues long. CDR3 protein: CASSGGYNEQFF. The CDR3 coding sequence is TGTGCCAGCAGTGGGGGATACAATGAGCAGTTCTTC.

This chain uses TRBV2 with TRBJ2-7; 10 nucleotides line up with TRBD1. Germline lookup yields CDR1 SNHLY and CDR2 FYNNEI. Losses at the gene ends were 10 bases for V and 8 bases for J; bases not matched to a gene: 8. CDR3 length: 12 residues. Written as DNA, the CDR3 is TGTGCCACGGTGGGACAGGGGACGCAGCAGTACTTC. Its translation: CATVGQGTQQYF.

The sample holds many counts of this clonotype. V and J are TRBV4-1 and TRBJ2-7; 9 bases match TRBD1. The germline V gene encodes CDR1 MGHRA and CDR2 YSYEKL. The CDR3 is made up of 14 amino acids. With V trimmed by 3 bases and J by 3 bases, 3 bases remained unmatched. In DNA form, the CDR3 reads TGCGCCAGCAGCCAGAGACAGGGGGACTACGAGCAGTACTTC. Its protein is CASSQRQGDYEQYF.

Written as DNA, the CDR3 is TGTGCCAGCTCACCACCGAACGAGGACGGGGAGCAGTTCTTC. Amino acids: CASSPPNEDGEQFF. This chain uses TRBV18 with TRBJ2-1, with D unresolved. This CDR3 spans 14 amino acids. Trimming left V 0 bases short and J 10 bases short, with 13 bases between. CDR1 and CDR2 (germline): KGHSH, LQKENI.

V gene TRBV10-2 combines with J gene TRBJ2-2; 9 nucleotides match TRBD1. The CDR3 totals 16 residues. Germline V gene sequence: CDR1 WSHSY, CDR2 SAAADI. V shed 4 bases, J shed 6 bases, and the junction held 9 bases outside the gene matches. DNA of the CDR3: TGCGCCAGCAGTGTATGGGACAGGGCGGGCGCCGGGGAGCTGTTTTTT. Its translation is CASSVWDRAGAGELFF.

This clonotype was seen a handful of times. This sequence joins TRBV4-1 and TRBJ2-2, with D uncertain. Germline V gives CDR1 MGHRA, CDR2 YSYEKL. The CDR3 is 14 amino acids. Trimming removed 4 bases at V and 1 base at J, with 7 bases between. Here the CDR3 DNA reads TGCGCCAGCAGCCTAGACAAGAACACCGGGGAGCTGTTTTTT. Translation: CASSLDKNTGELFF.

The CDR3 sequence is CASSILAGGLSYEQYF. As DNA, the CDR3 is TGTGCCAGCAGTATCCTAGCGGGAGGACTATCCTACGAGCAGTACTTC. V usage is TRBV6-2 or TRBV6-3 and J usage is TRBJ2-7; 11 positions match TRBD2. From germline, CDR1 is MNHEY and CDR2 SVGEGT. Unmatched junction bases numbered 7, after V lost 5 bases and J lost 1 base. The CDR3 runs 16 residues.

At least ten counts were recorded for this clonotype. The V gene is TRBV11-3, the J gene TRBJ2-7; D is ambiguous. The ends were cut back, 1 base at V and 6 bases at J, with 4 bases in the middle. Germline CDR1 and CDR2: SGHNT and YENEEA. CDR3 length: 11 amino acids. This CDR3 reads CASSLAPEQYF. CDR3 DNA: TGTGCCAGCAGCTTAGCACCCGAGCAGTACTTC.

V gene TRBV5-1 combines with J gene TRBJ2-6; no clear D. Germline CDR1 reads SGHRS; CDR2 reads YFSETQ. Trimming left V 0 bases short and J 1 base short, with 2 bases between. This CDR3 is built from 14 residues. The DNA of the CDR3 is TGCGCCAGCAGCTTGGAATCTGGGGCCAACGTCCTGACTTTC. Translated, it gives CASSLESGANVLTF.

The chain joins TRBV6-1 to TRBJ1-5, with a tentative D call TRBD1 (5 bases). The germline gives CDR1 MNHNS, CDR2 SASEGT. The V and J ends lost 7 bases and 7 bases respectively, with 14 bases between them. The length of the CDR3 is 13 residues. CDR3 in DNA: TGTGCCAGCATTCAGGGTGGGTTCCAGCCCCAGCATTTT. Translating it yields CASIQGGFQPQHF.

The chain recombines TRBV13 with TRBJ2-2; D uncertain. The CDR3 is 12 amino acids. Per germline, CDR1 PRHDT and CDR2 FYEKMQ (reference sequence). Trimming removed 5 bases from V and 7 bases from J, with 8 bases in between. This chain's CDR3 is CASSIMGGELFF. In nucleotides, the CDR3 is TGTGCCAGCAGCATAATGGGCGGGGAGCTGTTTTTT.

This clonotype has ten or more counts. The chain links TRBV4-3 to TRBJ1-1; D remains unclear. Germline V lookup: CDR1 LGHNA, CDR2 YSLEER. Trimming left V 0 bases short and J 3 bases short, with 17 bases between. There are 17 residues in the CDR3. CDR3 bases: TGCGCCAGCAGCCAAGATGCCCGGACCCAGCTAGACACTGAAGCTTTCTTT. It encodes CASSQDARTQLDTEAFF.

This clonotype was detected many times. This sequence joins TRBV7-9 and TRBJ2-2; a possible D gene is TRBD1 (6 bases). Germline CDR1 and CDR2: SEHNR and FQNEAQ (reference sequence). Trimming pared 6 bases from V and 1 base from J, leaving 18 bases between. The CDR3 sequence is 17 residues long. The CDR3 DNA sequence: TGTGCCAGCAGTGATACGGGACAAGCGATGAACACCGGGGAGCTGTTTTTT. Translation: CASSDTGQAMNTGELFF.

The V and J genes are TRBV20-1 and TRBJ2-3, with TRBD2 matching over 8 bases. The germline V gene has CDR1 DFQATT and CDR2 SNEGSKA (reference sequence). Losses at the gene ends were 3 bases for V and 7 bases for J; bases not matched to a gene: 6. CDR3 size: 13 residues. The CDR3: CSARTSVSNTQYF. In DNA, the CDR3 is TGCAGTGCTAGGACTAGCGTTTCGAATACGCAGTATTTT.

This clonotype was recorded many times. The rearrangement links TRBV10-3 to TRBJ2-7; 7 nucleotides agree with TRBD1. The length of the CDR3 is 15 residues. V was clipped by 0 bases and J by 3 bases; unmatched bases: 5. Germline V gene lookup returns CDR1 ENHRY and CDR2 SYGVKD. CDR3: CAISESKGAGYEQYF. The CDR3 DNA reads as TGTGCCATCAGTGAGTCAAAGGGGGCCGGCTACGAGCAGTACTTC.

This clonotype occurred many times. The J gene is TRBJ1-1, the V gene TRBV12-3 or TRBV12-4; D not certain. Between the trimmed V and J ends, which lost 5 bases and 3 bases, there was a span of 16 bases. CDR3 length: 15 amino acids. The CDR3 DNA is TGTGCCAGCAGTCCTCGACGGGCGGAGGACACTGAAGCTTTCTTT. Translated: CASSPRRAEDTEAFF.

There are many counts of this clonotype. The chain employs TRBV5-1 and TRBJ2-2, with D possibly being TRBD2 (5 bases). Per the germline V gene, CDR1 is SGHRS and CDR2 is YFSETQ. The CDR3 covers 13 residues. V lost 0 bases, J lost 8 bases, and 8 bases lay in between. The CDR3 region has the DNA TGCGCCAGCAGCTTGGCCACGGGAGGGGAGCTGTTTTTT. Protein sequence: CASSLATGGELFF.

In this sample, this clonotype turned up a few times. This chain uses TRBV20-1 with TRBJ2-7, with 12 positions matching TRBD2. The CDR3 is made up of 17 amino acids. The V segment lost 0 bases and the J segment 3 bases; nucleotides outside the gene matches: 9. Germline values: CDR1 DFQATT, CDR2 SNEGSKA (reference sequence). CDR3 DNA sequence: TGCAGTGCTAGAGACGTGACTAGCGGGAGAACGATCTACGAGCAGTACTTC. Translation gives CSARDVTSGRTIYEQYF.

The V call is TRBV29-1, the J call TRBJ2-1; 12 bases line up with TRBD2. This CDR3 has 14 amino acids. V trimming: 6 bases; J trimming: 0 bases; junction bases outside the gene matches: 0. Germline CDR1 and CDR2: SQVTM and ANQGSEA. The CDR3 region is CSVTSGSSYNEQFF. In DNA form, the CDR3 reads TGCAGCGTGACTAGCGGGAGCTCCTACAATGAGCAGTTCTTC.

This clonotype was recorded a few times. The CDR3: CASSVGEVGYEQYF. The CDR3 coding sequence is TGTGCCAGCAGCGTCGGGGAGGTTGGCTACGAGCAGTACTTC. V usage is TRBV27 and J usage is TRBJ2-7, with a tentative D call TRBD2 (6 bases). V lost 6 bases to trimming and J lost 3 bases, with 15 bases between them. The CDR3 runs to 14 residues. Germline assignment: CDR1 MNHEY and CDR2 SMNVEV (reference sequence).

Only a few counts were recorded for this clonotype. The chain has TRBV12-3 or TRBV12-4 and TRBJ2-3, with D perhaps TRBD2 (6 bases). The V end lost 4 bases, the J end lost 2 bases, and 16 bases lay between the germline ends. There are 16 residues in the CDR3. The CDR3 spells CASSSRGAENTDTQYF. Here the CDR3 DNA reads TGTGCCAGCAGTTCCCGCGGGGCGGAGAACACAGATACGCAGTATTTT.

The sample holds a few counts of this clonotype. V and J are TRBV7-6 and TRBJ2-1; 7 nucleotides align to TRBD2. The germline V gene has CDR1 SGHVS and CDR2 FNYEAQ. With V trimmed by 3 bases and J by 5 bases, 7 bases remained unmatched. CDR3 length: 15 residues. As DNA, the CDR3 is TGTGCCAGCAGCTTTATGGGGGGGGTAGACAATGAGCAGTTCTTC. Its translation: CASSFMGGVDNEQFF. Together with reference TRBV7-6 and TRBJ2-1, the CDR3 gives the full variable domain: GAGVSQSPRYKVTKRGQDVALRCDPISGHVSLYWYRQALGQGPEFLTYFNYEAQQDKSGLPNDRFSAERPEGSISTLTIQRTEQRDSAMYRCASSFMGGVDNEQFFGPGTRLTVL.

This clonotype showed up many times. The genes are TRBV7-9 and TRBJ2-3, with 8 positions matching TRBD1. CDR1 is SEHNR and CDR2 is FQNEAQ in the germline V gene (reference sequence). The CDR3 is 15 residues long. After removal of 5 bases from V and 3 bases from J, the junction contained 7 bases not matched to a gene. CDR3 region: CASSQTGVITDTQYF. For the CDR3, the DNA is TGTGCCAGCAGCCAGACAGGGGTCATTACAGATACGCAGTATTTT.

This chain connects TRBV20-1 to TRBJ2-7, with D possibly called TRBD1 or TRBD2 (5 bases each). With 0 bases removed from V and 3 bases from J, the gap between germline ends came to 15 bases. This CDR3 has 15 amino acids. Germline V gene sequence: CDR1 DFQATT, CDR2 SNEGSKA (reference sequence). CDR3 sequence (DNA): TGCAGTGCTAGAGATGTCACAGGCCGGGGCTACGAGCAGTACTTC. It yields the protein CSARDVTGRGYEQYF.

This clonotype was observed many times. The rearrangement joins TRBV7-9 to TRBJ2-3, with D perhaps matching TRBD2 (6 bases). V lost 4 bases and J lost 4, with 12 bases in between. Germline values: CDR1 SEHNR, CDR2 FQNEAQ (reference sequence). The CDR3 extends over 14 amino acids. The DNA of the CDR3 is TGTGCCAGCAGCTCAAGGCTAGCGTCAGATACGCAGTATTTT. Its protein is CASSSRLASDTQYF.

This clonotype has at least ten counts. The J gene is TRBJ1-1, the V gene TRBV20-1; no clear D. The CDR3 covers 12 residues. The V gene lost 0 bases and the J gene lost 10 bases, with 12 bases spanning the gap. CDR1 DFQATT and CDR2 SNEGSKA come from the germline V gene (reference sequence). The CDR3 sequence is CSARDHGRGAFF. CDR3 bases: TGCAGTGCTAGAGACCATGGGAGAGGAGCTTTCTTT.

The sample holds a few counts of this clonotype. V gene TRBV7-9 combines with J gene TRBJ2-1; 7 bases are a match to TRBD2. The trim removed 5 bases at V and 6 bases at J, leaving 10 bases unmatched. Germline CDR1 reads SEHNR; CDR2 reads FQNEAQ (reference sequence). CDR3 length: 15 residues. The DNA for the CDR3 is TGTGCCAGCAGCCTCCCCGGGACTAACCTCAATGAGCAGTTCTTC. This sequence encodes CASSLPGTNLNEQFF.

The genes are TRBV7-3 and TRBJ1-1, with D maybe TRBD1 (6 bases). The CDR3 totals 15 residues. Germline V lookup: CDR1 SGHTA, CDR2 FQGTGA. V was cut by 2 bases and J by 3 bases, with 13 bases left in between. The CDR3 coding sequence is TGTGCCAGCAGCTTAGATCCGGGGGCAGACACTGAAGCTTTCTTT. This encodes CASSLDPGADTEAFF.